This is a list of T cell receptor beta chains from one sample in a study of T cell repertoires in cytomegalovirus infection. TCRdb analysed the reads with MiXCR anew, one entry per CDR3 protein. The table has about 400,000 distinct CDR3 sequences, about a sixth seen once. Sequencing was done on a sample of PBMCs. The receptors shown here come from a human donor in good health (CMV status not recorded). Some clones in this sample may be carry-over from other donors' samples. The CDR3 runs from the conserved cysteine through the conserved F or W. D genes are given only for firm matches. The size entry is marked missing in some rows and otherwise reads once, few, many or a size class.

j_gene,v_gene,d_gene,len,abundance,CDR3aa,CDR3nt
TRBJ2-6,TRBV4-2,-,16,few,CASSQAIGTGANVLTF,TGTGCCAGCAGCCAAGCAATAGGGACCGGGGCCAACGTCCTGACTTTC
TRBJ2-1,TRBV27,-,13,-,CATTRDLRDEQFF,TGTGCCACTACGAGGGACCTGCGCGATGAGCAGTTCTTC
TRBJ2-3,TRBV19,-,15,-,CASSIAARSSDTQYF,TGTGCCAGTAGTATAGCGGCTCGGTCCTCTGATACGCAGTATTTT
TRBJ2-7,TRBV7-9,-,13,few,CASSSGLTYEQYF,TGTGCCAGCAGCTCCGGGCTTACCTACGAGCAGTACTTC
TRBJ1-2,TRBV4-1,TRBD1,15,-,CASSQVGQDPYGYTF,TGCGCCAGCAGCCAAGTGGGACAGGACCCCTATGGCTACACCTTC
TRBJ2-3,TRBV25-1,-,15,-,CASSEPARGTDTQYF,TGTGCCAGCAGTGAACCCGCGCGAGGCACAGATACGCAGTATTTT
TRBJ2-7,TRBV4-1,-,14,few,CASSQPAGAGEQYF,TGCGCCAGCAGCCAACCCGCTGGGGCAGGAGAGCAGTACTTC
TRBJ1-6,TRBV20-1,TRBD1,15,-,CSAREETGVDSPLHF,TGCAGTGCTAGAGAGGAGACAGGGGTTGATTCACCCCTCCACTTT
TRBJ1-2,TRBV19,-,15,many,CASSPGTLPSYGYTF,TGTGCCAGTAGTCCGGGGACATTACCGAGCTATGGCTACACCTTC
TRBJ2-3,TRBV18,-,13,-,CASSPPTTDTQYF,TGTGCCAGCTCACCCCCAACTACAGATACGCAGTATTTT
TRBJ1-2,TRBV28,TRBD1,14,-,CASSFLGQGADYTF,TGTGCCAGCAGTTTTCTGGGACAGGGGGCCGACTACACCTTC
TRBJ1-5,TRBV10-1,-,12,few,CASGETNQPQHF,TGCGCCAGCGGAGAAACTAATCAGCCCCAGCATTTT
TRBJ1-1,TRBV7-2,-,14,many,CASSKQGRNTEAFF,TGTGCCAGCAGTAAACAGGGAAGAAACACTGAAGCTTTCTTT
TRBJ1-1,TRBV6-5,-,14,few,CASSYSGQGTEAFF,TGTGCCAGCAGTTACTCAGGCCAGGGCACTGAAGCTTTCTTT
TRBJ1-1,TRBV7-2,-,13,many,CASSPTHSAEAFF,TGTGCCAGCAGCCCTACCCATTCCGCTGAAGCTTTCTTT
TRBJ1-2,TRBV7-8,-,15,many,CASSLGRKANYGYTF,TGTGCCAGCAGCTTAGGCAGGAAAGCTAACTATGGCTACACCTTC
TRBJ1-3,TRBV7-8,-,13,-,CASSPWSGNTIYF,TGTGCCAGCAGCCCGTGGTCTGGAAACACCATATATTTT
TRBJ2-7,TRBV12-3/TRBV12-4,TRBD2,14,many,CASSSSGGAREQYF,TGTGCCAGCAGTAGTAGCGGGGGGGCCCGCGAGCAGTACTTC
TRBJ2-5,TRBV7-6,TRBD2,14,many,CASSWASGQETQYF,TGTGCCAGCAGCTGGGCTAGCGGGCAGGAGACCCAGTACTTC
TRBJ2-5,TRBV6-5,-,15,-,CASSYSGDNGETQYF,TGTGCCAGCAGTTACTCTGGGGACAATGGAGAGACCCAGTACTTC
TRBJ1-5,TRBV28,-,12,few,CASTYSNQPQHF,TGTGCCAGCACCTATAGCAATCAGCCCCAGCATTTT
TRBJ2-1,TRBV20-1,TRBD2,14,-,CSAKTSGSYNEQFF,TGCAGTGCTAAAACTAGCGGGAGTTACAATGAGCAGTTCTTC
TRBJ1-2,TRBV4-3,-,17,few,CASSQGSGPGTNYGYTF,TGCGCCAGCAGCCAGGGATCGGGTCCGGGGACTAACTATGGCTACACCTTC
TRBJ1-6,TRBV20-1,TRBD1,16,-,CSARKTGQRYNSPLHF,TGCAGTGCCAGAAAGACAGGGCAGAGATATAATTCACCCCTCCACTTT
TRBJ2-3,TRBV6-5,TRBD2,16,few,CASRKYLADSTDTQYF,TGTGCCAGCAGAAAATATCTAGCGGATAGCACAGATACGCAGTATTTT
TRBJ2-5,TRBV7-8,-,15,many,CASSLWWTRGETQYF,TGTGCCAGCAGCTTGTGGTGGACGCGCGGAGAGACCCAGTACTTC
TRBJ2-4,TRBV7-2,-,13,many,CASSPGEIDIQYF,TGTGCCAGCAGCCCGGGTGAAATCGACATTCAGTACTTC
TRBJ1-1,TRBV10-3,-,16,-,CAISLGKKSRDTEAFF,TGTGCCATCAGCCTGGGGAAGAAGAGTAGGGACACTGAAGCTTTCTTT
TRBJ2-5,TRBV7-8,-,15,few,CASSLVGTWGETQYF,TGTGCCAGCAGCTTAGTCGGGACATGGGGAGAGACCCAGTACTTC
TRBJ1-4,TRBV19,-,15,few,CASRGPGRAVGKLFF,TGTGCCAGTAGGGGGCCGGGACGGGCGGTTGGAAAACTGTTTTTT
TRBJ1-5,TRBV10-3,TRBD1,18,few,CAISESRQGSVENQPQHF,TGTGCCATCAGTGAGTCTCGACAGGGATCAGTGGAGAATCAGCCCCAGCATTTT
TRBJ2-7,TRBV7-9,-,13,few,CASSLRESPEQYF,TGTGCCAGCAGCTTAAGGGAGAGTCCCGAGCAGTACTTC
TRBJ1-6,TRBV15,-,14,few,CATSRERESSPLHF,TGTGCCACCAGCAGAGAAAGGGAGAGTTCACCCCTCCACTTT
TRBJ1-1,TRBV10-3,-,16,many,CAISESSAQGSGEAFF,TGTGCCATCAGTGAGTCTTCAGCCCAGGGTAGCGGAGAAGCTTTCTTT
TRBJ2-6,TRBV5-1,-,15,few,CASSLSDGRANVLTF,TGCGCCAGCAGCTTATCGGACGGGAGGGCCAACGTCCTGACTTTC
TRBJ2-1,TRBV7-2,-,13,many,CASSSYWSHEQFF,TGTGCCAGCAGTTCTTATTGGTCCCATGAGCAGTTCTTC
TRBJ2-7,TRBV4-1,TRBD2,15,-,CASSPRGSGAYEQYF,TGTGCCAGCAGCCCACGGGGTAGCGGGGCTTACGAGCAGTACTTC
TRBJ2-5,TRBV7-2,TRBD2,14,many,CASSLVVSGAPQYF,TGTGCCAGCAGCTTAGTGGTTAGCGGGGCACCCCAGTACTTC
TRBJ2-2,TRBV19,-,14,-,CASRRRLNTGELFF,TGTGCCAGTAGGCGGAGGCTGAACACCGGGGAGCTGTTTTTT
TRBJ2-1,TRBV11-2,TRBD2,15,few,CASSSSGGLYNEQFF,TGTGCCAGCAGCTCAAGCGGGGGGCTGTACAATGAGCAGTTCTTC
TRBJ2-3,TRBV12-3/TRBV12-4,-,16,-,CASRVWTNSQTDTQYF,TGTGCCAGCAGGGTGTGGACCAACTCCCAAACAGATACGCAGTATTTT
TRBJ1-1,TRBV6-5,TRBD1,13,-,CASSQRDRGQAFF,TGTGCCAGCAGTCAACGGGACAGGGGGCAAGCTTTCTTT
TRBJ2-7,TRBV6-2/TRBV6-3,-,14,-,CASSSQGRPYEQYF,TGTGCCAGCAGCTCCCAGGGACGGCCCTACGAGCAGTACTTC
TRBJ1-2,TRBV14,-,14,-,CASSQADWIYGYTF,TGTGCCAGCAGCCAAGCCGACTGGATCTATGGCTACACCTTC
TRBJ1-6,TRBV4-2,-,15,-,CASSYLRDVNSPLHF,TGTGCCAGCAGCTATCTAAGGGACGTTAATTCACCCCTCCACTTT
TRBJ2-5,TRBV12-3/TRBV12-4,TRBD2,16,-,CASSPRTSGNQETQYF,TGTGCCAGCAGTCCAAGGACTAGCGGCAACCAAGAGACCCAGTACTTC
TRBJ2-7,TRBV7-6,-,14,many,CASSSLPGANEQYF,TGTGCCAGCAGCTCCCTACCTGGGGCTAACGAGCAGTACTTC